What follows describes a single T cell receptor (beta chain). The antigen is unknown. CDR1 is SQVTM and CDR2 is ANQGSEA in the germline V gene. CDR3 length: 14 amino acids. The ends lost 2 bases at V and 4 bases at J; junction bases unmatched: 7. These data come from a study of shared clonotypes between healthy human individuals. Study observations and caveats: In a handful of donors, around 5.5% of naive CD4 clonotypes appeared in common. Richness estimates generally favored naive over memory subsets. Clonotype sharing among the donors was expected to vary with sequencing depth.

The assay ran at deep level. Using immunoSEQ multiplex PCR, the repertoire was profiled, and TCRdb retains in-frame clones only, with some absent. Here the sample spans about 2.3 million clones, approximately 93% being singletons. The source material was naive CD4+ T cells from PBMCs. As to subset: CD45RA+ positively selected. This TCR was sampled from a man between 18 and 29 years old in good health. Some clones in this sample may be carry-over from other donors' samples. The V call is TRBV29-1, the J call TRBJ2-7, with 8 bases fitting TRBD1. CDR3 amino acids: CSVEIGRGRYEQYF. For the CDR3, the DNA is TGCAGCGTTGAAATCGGCAGGGGGCGTTACGAGCAGTACTTC.